These 14 T cell receptor beta chains were sequenced from one sample in a study of human T cells and chemical hapten exposure (dated by TCRdb to the early 2020s). The time point tag for this specimen amounts to: patch test 1, 2 weeks after DPC sensitization. The sample's treatment or condition, from its label and the paper: therapeutic diphenylcyclopropenone sensitization with weekly scalp DPC. The protocol used for the library was RACE. Reads for this sample came from a NextSeq 500. Starting from the raw public reads, TCRdb applied fastp trimming at Q25, assembled clones with MiXCR and retained in-frame beta chains. Under each unique CDR3 protein, matching rows form one entry showing the most common genes and DNA. The sample data list some 120,000 distinct CDR3 sequences, and about 12% of these were observed just once. 1.2% to 1.5% of the sample belongs to the ten largest clones. This specimen was whole blood, taken in connection with sensitization to the hapten diphenylcyclopropenone (DPC). These receptor sequences come from a woman aged 45-65 years with alopecia areata. Some clones in this sample may be carry-over from other donors' samples.

The rearrangement uses TRBV12-3 or TRBV12-4 and TRBJ2-3, with a possible D match to TRBD2 (6 bases). Trimming removed 3 bases at V and 6 bases at J, with 16 bases between. The CDR3 loop spans 15 amino acids. CDR3 in DNA: TGTGCCAGCAGTTTTTTGGCGGGACTTGCTGATACGCAGTATTTT. This translates into CASSFLAGLADTQYF.

This clonotype was counted at least ten times. The CDR3 DNA reads TGTGCCAGCAGCTTCTCCTCAGGGAGGCAGGGCGGGGAGCTGTTTTTT. Translation: CASSFSSGRQGGELFF. The chain has TRBV7-2 and TRBJ2-2; maybe TRBD2 (6 bases). Trimming left V 3 bases short and J 7 bases short, with 18 bases between. Looked up from germline, CDR1 is SGHTA and CDR2 is FQGNSA. The CDR3 spans 16 residues. The full variable domain, its missing parts supplied by reference TRBV7-2 and TRBJ2-2, is GAGVSQSPSNKVTEKGKDVELRCDPISGHTALYWYRQSLGQGLEFLIYFQGNSAPDKSGLPSDRFSAERTGGSVSTLTIQRTQQEDSAVYLCASSFSSGRQGGELFFGEGSRLTVL.

The chain combines TRBV6-5 with TRBJ1-1, with D unresolved. This CDR3 has 15 amino acids. V was pared by 0 bases and J by 4 bases, with 12 bases between. Per germline, CDR1 MNHEY and CDR2 SVGAGI. DNA of the CDR3: TGTGCCAGCAGTTACTCGAGACACCTGTTCACTGAAGCTTTCTTT. This gives the protein CASSYSRHLFTEAFF.

In its sample, this clonotype was seen many times. The chain carries TRBV6-6 and TRBJ2-5, with 8 positions matching TRBD2. V dropped 6 bases and J dropped 2; count of bases not matched to a gene: 5. The CDR3 has 14 amino acids. Germline CDR1 and CDR2: MNHNY and SVGAGI (reference sequence). CDR3: CASSLKREQETQYF. The CDR3 DNA is TGTGCCAGCAGCCTTAAGCGGGAGCAAGAGACCCAGTACTTC.

This clonotype was counted ten times or more. The genes are TRBV28 and TRBJ1-6; D gene uncertain. Germline V gene data show CDR1 as MDHEN and CDR2 as SYDVKM. The CDR3 is 13 residues long. V was clipped by 8 bases and J by 0 bases, with 5 bases between them. The DNA of the CDR3 is TGTGCCAGCCGTGACTCCTATAATTCACCCCTCCACTTT. Its protein is CASRDSYNSPLHF.

This clonotype was seen repeatedly, ten times or more. The chain is built from TRBV11-2 and TRBJ2-7, with TRBD1 as a possible D gene (6 bases). V was trimmed by 3 bases and J by 4 bases, leaving 13 bases between them. This CDR3 contains 14 residues. Germline V CDR1 and CDR2: SGHAT, FQNNGV. CDR3 DNA: TGTGCCAGCAGCTTTCCCAGGGGAAGATACGAGCAGTACTTC. Its protein is CASSFPRGRYEQYF.

This chain links TRBV6-5 with TRBJ2-1; D perhaps matches TRBD1 (5 bases). V was clipped by 2 bases and J by 9 bases, with 5 bases between them. Germline V gives CDR1 MNHEY, CDR2 SVGAGI. This CDR3 contains 11 residues. CDR3: CASSYRGEQFF. Here the CDR3 DNA reads TGTGCCAGCAGTTACAGGGGTGAGCAGTTCTTC.

The genes are TRBV12-2 and TRBJ2-7; the table's D gene call, TRBD2, was not cross checked with the DNA. TRBV12-2 is designated a pseudogene. The CDR3 is made up of 17 amino acids. The CDR3 sequence: CASRLKREDLRTYEQYF. CDR3 in DNA: TGTGCAAGTCGCTTGAAGCGGGAGGACCTCCGGACCTACGAGCAGTACTTC.

This clonotype has just a few counts. This chain connects TRBV6-5 to TRBJ2-7; TRBD1 agrees at 7 bases. The CDR3 length is 15 residues. In germline, CDR1 is MNHEY, CDR2 SVGAGI. V was pared by 0 bases and J by 6 bases, with 8 bases of the junction left unmatched. The CDR3 region is CASSYSTTGDLEQYF. The CDR3 DNA reads TGTGCCAGCAGTTACTCGACCACAGGGGATCTCGAGCAGTACTTC.

This clonotype was observed at least ten times. This sequence joins TRBV6-2 or TRBV6-3 and TRBJ1-5, with no clear D. CDR1 MNHEY and CDR2 SVGEGT come from the germline V gene. This CDR3 has 16 amino acids. Trimming removed 6 bases from V and 0 bases from J, with 15 bases in between. The CDR3 DNA follows: TGTGCCAGCAGAAAAACTAGAAACAATAGCAATCAGCCCCAGCATTTT. This codes for CASRKTRNNSNQPQHF.

This rearrangement joins TRBV18 to TRBJ1-5; D possibly corresponds to TRBD1 (6 bases). This CDR3 region has 15 residues. Trimming stripped 4 bases from V and 7 bases from J, with 17 bases between. Germline V gives CDR1 KGHSH, CDR2 LQKENI. CDR3 in DNA: TGTGCCAGCTCACTCACAACGGGGGCACGACAGCCCCAGCATTTT. As protein: CASSLTTGARQPQHF.

This clonotype was found many times. J is TRBJ1-1 and V is TRBV29-1; maybe TRBD1 (6 bases). Deletions cut 1 base from V and 5 bases from J, with 11 bases between. Germline V CDR1 and CDR2: SQVTM, ANQGSEA. CDR3 size: 13 residues. The CDR3 loop reads CSVEGNRDTEAFF. The CDR3 DNA sequence: TGCAGCGTTGAAGGCAACAGGGATACTGAAGCTTTCTTT.

The rearrangement uses TRBV29-1 and TRBJ2-2, with 8 bases aligning to TRBD2. The CDR3 has 14 residues. Trimming at V came to 8 bases and at J to 5 bases, leaving 10 bases not matched to a gene. Germline assignment: CDR1 SQVTM and CDR2 ANQGSEA. CDR3 coding DNA: TGCAGCATTAAAGCGGGAGCGGGGACCGGGGAGCTGTTTTTT. It codes for CSIKAGAGTGELFF.

This clonotype was seen a few times. The V and J genes are TRBV12-3 or TRBV12-4 and TRBJ1-1; D not certain. V was pared by 7 bases and J by 1 base, with 10 bases between. CDR3 length: 13 amino acids. The CDR3: CASTLNTNTEAFF. The CDR3 DNA follows: TGTGCCAGCACTCTAAATACGAACACTGAAGCTTTCTTT.